Following are 25 T cell receptor beta chains from one sample sequenced in a study of cytomegalovirus exposure and HLA in healthy donors. Researchers ran the PCR with 60 Vbeta and 13 Jbeta primers. Generated by immunoSEQ multiplex PCR, the TCRdb table keeps only in-frame clones and is missing some. The repertoire has tens of thousands of clones, around 84% of them found once; the top ten carry around 4.3%. Material for sequencing was PBMCs. The receptors were gathered from a woman aged 40 to 50 in good health and CMV-seropositive.

The chain carries TRBV18 and TRBJ2-3; 9 bases agree with TRBD1. This CDR3 spans 14 amino acids. The germline gives CDR1 KGHSH, CDR2 LQKENI. V trimming: 3 bases; J trimming: 6 bases; junction bases outside the gene matches: 4. The chain's CDR3 is CASSPGTGRDTQYF. The CDR3 region has the DNA TGTGCCAGCTCACCCGGGACAGGGCGGGATACGCAGTATTTT.

The DNA of the CDR3 is TGCAGTGCTAGGAAGTCGGGTGGCTACACCTTC. The encoded protein is CSARKSGGYTF. This chain connects TRBV20-1 to TRBJ1-2, with D uncertain. With 3 bases removed from V and 7 bases from J, the gap between germline ends came to 9 bases. There are 11 residues in the CDR3. Germline lookup yields CDR1 DFQATT and CDR2 SNEGSKA (reference sequence).

V usage is TRBV28 and J usage is TRBJ2-7, with a possible D match to TRBD2 (5 bases). Germline assignment: CDR1 MDHEN and CDR2 SYDVKM. Trimming pared 7 bases from V and 5 bases from J, leaving 15 bases between. This CDR3 is 13 amino acids long. The CDR3 sequence: CASIAGFRDEQYF. Here the CDR3 DNA reads TGTGCCAGCATTGCGGGCTTTAGGGACGAGCAGTACTTC.

The V call is TRBV5-1, the J call TRBJ2-7, with TRBD2 matching 9 bases. Looked up from germline, CDR1 is SGHRS and CDR2 is YFSETQ. This CDR3 is 14 amino acids long. Unmatched junction bases numbered 7, after V lost 0 bases and J lost 9 bases. As DNA, the CDR3 is TGCGCCAGCAGCTTGGGACTAGCGGAGCCCGTGCAGTACTTC. It translates to CASSLGLAEPVQYF.

The rearrangement joins TRBV5-1 to TRBJ2-1; 8 bases map to TRBD2. With V trimmed by 1 base and J by 9 bases, 12 bases remained unmatched. The V gene's germline CDR1 is SGHRS and CDR2 YFSETQ. This CDR3 is 16 amino acids long. The CDR3 DNA reads as TGCGCCAGCAGCTTGTTACCAGCGGGAGACTTACCTGAGCAGTTCTTC. Translated: CASSLLPAGDLPEQFF.

The chain joins TRBV28 to TRBJ2-7; D may be TRBD2 (7 bases). CDR1 and CDR2 from the germline V gene are MDHEN and SYDVKM. The CDR3 contains 14 residues. V was pared by 7 bases and J by 2 bases, with 15 bases between. CDR3 bases: TGTGCCAGCACCTCGGGGGGCGACCCCTACGAGCAGTACTTC. This sequence encodes CASTSGGDPYEQYF.

This clone was detected only a few times. V is TRBV11-2 and J is TRBJ2-5; D perhaps matches TRBD2 (6 bases). The CDR3 is made up of 15 amino acids. V was shortened by 5 bases and J by 6 bases, with 19 bases between the two germline ends. The germline V gene has CDR1 SGHAT and CDR2 FQNNGV. The CDR3 is CASSTIRESLKTQYF. CDR3 DNA sequence: TGTGCCAGCAGCACCATCCGGGAGTCTTTAAAGACCCAGTACTTC.

The genes are TRBV2 and TRBJ2-3, with TRBD2 matching 11 bases. V trimming: 5 bases; J trimming: 2 bases; junction bases outside the gene matches: 3. The CDR3 runs 15 residues. The germline V gene has CDR1 SNHLY and CDR2 FYNNEI. The CDR3 protein is CASSSSGRNTDTQYF. The DNA of the CDR3 is TGTGCCAGCAGTTCTAGCGGGAGGAACACAGATACGCAGTATTTT.

The chain uses TRBV9 and TRBJ2-3; the D is unclear. Germline V gene data show CDR1 as SGDLS and CDR2 as YYNGEE. V lost 0 bases, J lost 2 bases, and 10 bases lay in between. There are 15 residues in the CDR3. The CDR3 region is CASSVVPTDTDTQYF. The CDR3 nucleotides read TGTGCCAGCAGCGTAGTCCCGACTGACACAGATACGCAGTATTTT.

To note about this clone: The junction differs from germline at one of its ends, possibly a read error. The chain combines TRBV7-7 with TRBJ2-7; 7 bases are shared with TRBD1. This CDR3 contains 13 residues. Germline V gene data show CDR1 as SSHAT and CDR2 as FNYEAQ (reference sequence). The CDR3 DNA sequence: TGTGCTAGCAGCCCGACAGGGTATTACGAGCAGTACTTC. This sequence encodes CASSPTGYYEQYF.

A remark on this clone: Additional DNA sequences in this sample encode the identical CDR3. The rearrangement links TRBV4-3 to TRBJ2-1; tentative D call: TRBD2 (5 bases). Trimming took off 0 bases at V and 3 bases at J, with 12 bases between the two ends. The CDR3 runs 16 residues. From germline, CDR1 is LGHNA and CDR2 YSLEER. For the CDR3, the DNA is TGCGCCAGCAGCCAAGATCGCACGGGATTCTACAATGAGCAGTTCTTC. Amino acids: CASSQDRTGFYNEQFF.

The chain links TRBV7-9 to TRBJ1-5, with D uncertain. This CDR3 is 13 amino acids long. Trimming took 6 bases from V and 4 from J, leaving 10 bases between them. CDR1 SEHNR and CDR2 FQNEAQ come from the germline V gene (reference sequence). The CDR3 DNA follows: TGTGCCAGCAGATCGGCGGCTAATCAGCCCCAGCATTTT. Encoded protein: CASRSAANQPQHF.

The J gene is TRBJ2-3, the V gene TRBV5-1; 9 nucleotides agree with TRBD2. Trimming at V came to 0 bases and at J to 3 bases, leaving 2 bases not matched to a gene. This CDR3 comprises 15 residues. CDR1 is SGHRS, CDR2 YFSETQ, per germline. The CDR3 loop reads CASSLVTSGTDTQYF. CDR3 sequence (DNA): TGCGCCAGCAGCTTGGTTACTAGCGGGACAGATACGCAGTATTTT.

The chain uses TRBV6-6 and TRBJ1-2, with unresolved D. Germline V lookup: CDR1 MNHNY, CDR2 SVGAGI (reference sequence). V lost 6 bases to trimming and J lost 3 bases, with 14 bases between them. There are 14 residues in the CDR3. CDR3 in DNA: TGTGCCAGCAGCCCCCAAGCACTTGACTATGGCTACACCTTC. Amino acid sequence: CASSPQALDYGYTF.

This chain's CDR3 is CASRGMETQYF. The CDR3 DNA reads TGTGCCAGCCGAGGAATGGAGACCCAGTACTTC. V gene TRBV6-6 combines with J gene TRBJ2-5, with D uncertain. The V gene lost 8 bases and the J gene lost 5 bases, with 9 bases spanning the gap. In germline, CDR1 is MNHNY, CDR2 SVGAGI (reference sequence). The CDR3 length is 11 residues.

This clone has only one observation. The V call is TRBV6-6, the J call TRBJ1-5, with D hard to call. This CDR3 spans 15 amino acids. V gave up 0 bases and J gave up 1 base, with 7 bases separating them. Germline lookup yields CDR1 MNHNY and CDR2 SVGAGI (reference sequence). CDR3 residues: CASSYSPFSNQPQHF. The CDR3 DNA reads as TGTGCCAGCAGTTACTCCCCGTTCAGCAATCAGCCCCAGCATTTT.

The rearrangement uses TRBV18 and TRBJ2-7; D is possibly TRBD2 (6 bases). Trimming removed 3 bases at V and 4 bases at J, with 16 bases between. In germline, CDR1 is KGHSH, CDR2 LQKENI. This CDR3 is built from 15 residues. CDR3 sequence reads: CASSPGKGREYEQYF. The CDR3 coding sequence is TGTGCCAGCTCACCGGGGAAGGGGCGGGAATACGAGCAGTACTTC.

The V call is TRBV7-3, the J call TRBJ2-2; 7 bases fit TRBD1. The CDR3 loop spans 16 amino acids. The V and J ends lost 1 base and 3 bases, in that order; junction bases with no gene match: 5. Germline CDR1 SGHTA, CDR2 FQGTGA. The CDR3 loop reads CASSLRGGVYTGELFF. For the CDR3, the DNA is TGTGCCAGCAGCTTAAGAGGGGGCGTGTACACCGGGGAGCTGTTTTTT.

This sequence joins TRBV28 and TRBJ1-2, with D tentatively TRBD1 (6 bases). The germline CDR1 and CDR2 sequences are MDHEN and SYDVKM. The CDR3 is 18 amino acids. V dropped 4 bases and J dropped 3 bases, with 24 bases sitting between them. The DNA of the CDR3 is TGTGCCAGCAGTTCCGGAGCCTTGGGGGGGGCGAATGACTATGGCTACACCTTC. This encodes CASSSGALGGANDYGYTF.

The chain recombines TRBV9 with TRBJ1-1, with 8 bases aligning to TRBD1. V trimming: 4 bases; J trimming: 7 bases; junction bases outside the gene matches: 9. CDR1 is SGDLS, CDR2 YYNGEE, per germline. This CDR3 contains 14 residues. The CDR3 loop reads CASSSGTGTIEAFF. The CDR3 nucleotides are TGTGCCAGCAGCTCCGGGACAGGTACGATTGAAGCTTTCTTT.

The rearrangement uses TRBV19 and TRBJ2-5, with 8 positions matching TRBD1. J lost 5 bases, V lost 5 bases, and 4 bases had no gene match. The CDR3 covers 13 residues. CDR1 is LNHDA and CDR2 is SQIVND in the germline V gene (reference sequence). In DNA form, the CDR3 reads TGTGCCAGTAGTCAGGGGGCCGGGGAGACCCAGTACTTC. Amino acids: CASSQGAGETQYF.

The CDR3 DNA follows: TGTGCCAGCTCACCGGTGATCGGGACAGGGGTTGTTCCTTATGAGCAGTTCTTC. It encodes CASSPVIGTGVVPYEQFF. The V gene is TRBV18, the J gene TRBJ2-1; 10 nucleotides align to TRBD1. Germline V CDR1 and CDR2: KGHSH, LQKENI. The V gene end was trimmed by 3 bases and the J gene end by 8 bases; junction bases not matched to a gene: 16. The CDR3 is made up of 18 amino acids.

The gene calls are TRBV7-3 and TRBJ2-3; 12 bases are a match to TRBD2. The V gene's germline CDR1 is SGHTA and CDR2 FQGTGA. The CDR3 covers 16 residues. Trimming took 5 bases from V and 5 from J; bases not matched to a gene: 8. The CDR3 loop is CASSQRLAGEGDTQYF. The CDR3 nucleotides read TGTGCCAGCAGCCAGAGACTAGCGGGAGAAGGAGATACGCAGTATTTT.

This chain connects TRBV12-5 to TRBJ2-3, with 8 bases identical to TRBD1. The CDR3 runs 15 residues. Germline V CDR1 and CDR2: LGHNT, FRNRAP. The V gene end was trimmed by 3 bases and the J gene end by 4 bases; junction bases not matched to a gene: 6. CDR3 residues: CASGFGQGVADTQYF. CDR3 in DNA: TGTGCTAGTGGTTTCGGACAGGGTGTCGCAGATACGCAGTATTTT.

The rearrangement uses TRBV7-9 and TRBJ2-1; D is unclear. Germline CDR1 and CDR2: SEHNR and FQNEAQ (reference sequence). The ends were cut back, 0 bases at V and 3 bases at J, with 12 bases in the middle. The CDR3 covers 16 residues. For the CDR3, the DNA is TGTGCCAGCAGCTTAGCTCTATCGTCAATCTACAATGAGCAGTTCTTC. The encoded protein is CASSLALSSIYNEQFF.